Listed here are 26 T cell receptor beta chains from one sample, sequenced in a study of blood T cell repertoires in COVID-19. The repertoire was sequenced with immunoSEQ multiplex PCR; TCRdb's copy has only in-frame clones and lacks some. The sample carries 13,000 to 15,000 clones, 81% recorded once. The sequencing sample was made of peripheral blood. Receptor source: a human donor in a cohort sampled during active COVID-19.

The chain employs TRBV2 and TRBJ1-2; tentatively, D is TRBD1 (6 bases). CDR3 length: 13 amino acids. Deletions cut 6 bases from V and 1 base from J, with 9 bases between. Germline V gene data show CDR1 as SNHLY and CDR2 as FYNNEI. The CDR3 DNA reads TGTGCCAGCAGCCGACAGGTTAACTATGGCTACACCTTC. Its protein is CASSRQVNYGYTF.

This chain connects TRBV23-1 to TRBJ1-5; the D gene is possibly TRBD1 (6 bases). TRBV23-1 is reported as an ORF; its role is uncertain. The CDR3 loop spans 19 amino acids. The V end lost 4 bases, the J end lost 5 bases, and 27 bases lay between the germline ends. The CDR3 protein is CASSPDLHRERWRYQPQHF. The DNA of the CDR3 is TGCGCCAGCAGTCCCGACCTTCACAGGGAGAGGTGGAGATATCAGCCCCAGCATTTT.

CDR3 in amino acids: CASSSPGLAGTGELFF. The CDR3 DNA reads as TGTGCCAGCAGCTCCCCCGGACTAGCGGGGACCGGGGAGCTGTTTTTT. The chain is built from TRBV7-3 and TRBJ2-2, with 12 bases that match TRBD2. The V gene's germline CDR1 is SGHTA and CDR2 FQGTGA. The CDR3 consists of 16 residues. The trim removed 4 bases at V and 5 bases at J, leaving 5 bases unmatched.

This clone was counted only a few times. This chain links TRBV28 with TRBJ1-1; perhaps TRBD1 as D (6 bases). V was shortened by 0 bases and J by 8 bases, with 13 bases between the two germline ends. CDR1 and CDR2 from the germline V gene are MDHEN and SYDVKM. The CDR3 consists of 14 residues. The CDR3 coding sequence is TGTGCCAGCAGTTTATGGGCCACAGGGACCGAAGCTTTCTTT. The encoded protein is CASSLWATGTEAFF.

The chain employs TRBV5-6 and TRBJ2-5; 10 positions match TRBD2. Trimming cost V 0 bases and J 4 bases; bases outside gene matches: 3. CDR3 length: 15 amino acids. Germline assignment: CDR1 SGHDT and CDR2 YYEEEE. CDR3 nucleotides: TGTGCCAGCAGCTTGGTAGCGGGAGGTGGAGAGACCCAGTACTTC. This gives the protein CASSLVAGGGETQYF.

The rearrangement links TRBV7-8 to TRBJ2-5; no firm D call. V was pared by 5 bases and J by 3 bases, with 13 bases between. The CDR3 extends over 14 amino acids. Germline V gene data show CDR1 as SGHVS and CDR2 as FQNEAQ. The CDR3 coding sequence is TGTGCCAGCAGCCCTCGACAATTAGAAGAGACCCAGTACTTC. Translation: CASSPRQLEETQYF.

The chain couples TRBV19 to TRBJ1-5, with D perhaps matching TRBD1 (6 bases). Trimming stripped 11 bases from V and 4 bases from J, with 15 bases between. From germline, CDR1 is LNHDA and CDR2 SQIVND (reference sequence). The CDR3 is 13 amino acids. The CDR3 DNA is TGTGCCGTGGGGGCTTTCCTTAATCAGCCCCAGCATTTT. Translating gives CAVGAFLNQPQHF. Based on the CDR3 plus reference TRBV19 and TRBJ1-5, the full variable domain is DGGITQSPKYLFRKEGQNVTLSCEQNLNHDAMYWYRQDPGQGLRLIYYSQIVNDFQKGDIAEGYSVSREKKESFPLTVTSAQKNPTAFYLCAVGAFLNQPQHFGDGTRLSIL.

The V gene is TRBV9, the J gene TRBJ2-7; 12 nucleotides align to TRBD2. CDR1 SGDLS and CDR2 YYNGEE come from the germline V gene. The CDR3 is 15 amino acids. V dropped 4 bases and J dropped 2; count of bases not matched to a gene: 4. CDR3 coding DNA: TGTGCCAGCAGCTTAGGGACTAGCGGGCCCTACGAGCAGTACTTC. It is translated as CASSLGTSGPYEQYF.

The chain carries TRBV12-3 or TRBV12-4 and TRBJ1-2; 8 nucleotides line up with TRBD1. With V trimmed by 6 bases and J by 8 bases, 2 bases remained unmatched. There are 11 residues in the CDR3. The CDR3 spells CASSGQGGYTF. The CDR3 DNA reads TGTGCCAGCAGCGGACAGGGAGGCTACACCTTC.

This clone was detected only once. The rearrangement links TRBV6-5 to TRBJ1-5; unclear D gene. Trimming stripped 0 bases from V and 9 bases from J, with 12 bases between. The CDR3 has 14 residues. Germline-derived CDR1 and CDR2 are MNHEY and SVGAGI. CDR3 coding DNA: TGTGCCAGCAGTTACTCAACGGCCGCGGGGCCCCAGCATTTT. Translation: CASSYSTAAGPQHF.

This chain joins TRBV6-1 and TRBJ1-1, with 10 nucleotides matching TRBD1. Germline lookup yields CDR1 MNHNS and CDR2 SASEGT. The ends lost 2 bases at V and 6 bases at J; junction bases unmatched: 12. The CDR3 is 17 amino acids. Written as DNA, the CDR3 is TGTGCCAGCAGTGAATACGGGACAGGGGCCCCTTGGGCTGAAGCTTTCTTT. Its translation: CASSEYGTGAPWAEAFF.

The chain recombines TRBV6-5 with TRBJ1-1; a weak D match, TRBD1 (6 bases). V gave up 5 bases and J gave up 0 bases, with 13 bases separating them. The CDR3 contains 15 residues. Germline V gives CDR1 MNHEY, CDR2 SVGAGI. The CDR3 bases are TGTGCCAGCAGTCCGTGGACAGCCATGAACACTGAAGCTTTCTTT. It is translated as CASSPWTAMNTEAFF.

CDR3 nucleotide sequence: TGCAGTGCTAGAGGCAGGGATGAAGCTTTCTTT. Residues: CSARGRDEAFF. The chain links TRBV20-1 to TRBJ1-1; TRBD1 is a possible D gene (5 bases). Germline V gives CDR1 DFQATT, CDR2 SNEGSKA (reference sequence). This CDR3 is 11 amino acids long. The ends were cut back, 1 base at V and 7 bases at J, with 7 bases in the middle.

The chain recombines TRBV4-1 with TRBJ2-3; 12 bases match TRBD2. The CDR3 sequence is 17 residues long. The germline gives CDR1 MGHRA, CDR2 YSYEKL. J lost 4 bases, V lost 1 base, and 6 bases had no gene match. For the CDR3, the DNA is TGCGCCAGCAGCCAAGTGACTAGCGGGAGTCGTTCAGATACGCAGTATTTT. It encodes CASSQVTSGSRSDTQYF.

The chain links TRBV19 to TRBJ2-2; D perhaps matches TRBD2 (5 bases). The CDR3 runs to 15 residues. Trimming shortened V by 5 bases and J by 2 bases, and 12 bases separated the two germline ends. Germline CDR1 reads LNHDA; CDR2 reads SQIVND (reference sequence). This CDR3 is CASSPQLDNTGELFF. Written as DNA, the CDR3 is TGTGCCAGTAGTCCGCAACTAGACAACACCGGGGAGCTGTTTTTT.

This clone was recorded a few times. The chain joins TRBV19 to TRBJ2-3, with 10 bases matching TRBD2. Looked up from germline, CDR1 is LNHDA and CDR2 is SQIVND (reference sequence). This CDR3 region has 15 residues. The trim removed 5 bases at V and 6 bases at J, leaving 8 bases unmatched. CDR3 coding DNA: TGTGCCAGTAGTCTCGTAGCGGGAGGATGGGATACGCAGTATTTT. It yields the protein CASSLVAGGWDTQYF.

The chain has TRBV12-3 or TRBV12-4 and TRBJ2-5; TRBD1 matches 8 bases. CDR3 length: 13 amino acids. V gave up 5 bases and J gave up 6 bases; unmatched junction bases: 5. CDR3 DNA: TGTGCCAGCAGTCCGCGGACAGGGCAGACCCAGTACTTC. Amino acids: CASSPRTGQTQYF.

The V gene is TRBV28, the J gene TRBJ2-1; no clear D. Trimming took off 4 bases at V and 10 bases at J, with 11 bases between the two ends. The CDR3 consists of 12 residues. Germline CDR1 is MDHEN and CDR2 is SYDVKM. The CDR3 loop reads CASSSAPREQFF. The CDR3, as DNA: TGTGCCAGCAGTTCCGCGCCCCGGGAGCAGTTCTTC.

The chain recombines TRBV11-3 with TRBJ2-7; 7 bases align to TRBD2. Trimming at V came to 3 bases and at J to 4 bases, leaving 3 bases not matched to a gene. CDR1 is SGHNT and CDR2 is YENEEA in the germline V gene. This CDR3 has 13 amino acids. For the CDR3, the DNA is TGTGCCAGCAGCTTTGCGGGAGCGTACGAGCAGTACTTC. The encoded protein is CASSFAGAYEQYF.

This chain uses TRBV5-4 with TRBJ2-1; 8 nucleotides agree with TRBD2. The V gene end was trimmed by 2 bases and the J gene end by 10 bases; junction bases not matched to a gene: 8. Germline V gene sequence: CDR1 SGHNT, CDR2 YYREEE (reference sequence). CDR3 length: 14 amino acids. The CDR3 DNA sequence: TGTGCCAGCAGCTTAGTAGCGGGGCTGGAGGAGCAGTTCTTC. Translating gives CASSLVAGLEEQFF.

This chain connects TRBV28 to TRBJ2-5; D may be TRBD2 (5 bases). V gave up 6 bases and J gave up 3 bases, with 14 bases separating them. This CDR3 contains 14 residues. Germline CDR1 and CDR2: MDHEN and SYDVKM. The CDR3 DNA is TGTGCCAGCAGCCCCGGGGTAATGGAAGAGACCCAGTACTTC. Amino acids: CASSPGVMEETQYF.

The chain combines TRBV7-8 with TRBJ2-2; D perhaps matches TRBD2 (6 bases). Per germline, CDR1 SGHVS and CDR2 FQNEAQ. The CDR3 loop spans 15 amino acids. Trimming cost V 0 bases and J 1 base, with 6 bases left between them. CDR3 region: CASSLAGGNTGELFF. The CDR3 nucleotides read TGTGCCAGCAGCTTAGCGGGAGGGAACACCGGGGAGCTGTTTTTT.

The chain couples TRBV24-1 to TRBJ2-1; the match to TRBD2 covers 11 bases. Germline V CDR1 and CDR2: KGHDR, SFDVKD. V lost 5 bases, J lost 9 bases, and 11 bases stayed unmatched. CDR3 length: 16 amino acids. The CDR3 region has the DNA TGTGCCACCAGTGGGTCCCTAGCGGGAGGTAGGGCTGAGCAGTTCTTC. This sequence encodes CATSGSLAGGRAEQFF.

This clone occurred a few times. The rearrangement joins TRBV28 to TRBJ2-3; D is perhaps TRBD2 (6 bases). The CDR3 spans 17 residues. Trimming shortened V by 6 bases and J by 2 bases, and 21 bases separated the two germline ends. Germline-derived CDR1 and CDR2 are MDHEN and SYDVKM. The CDR3 reads CASSPRFGGAPTDTQYF. The DNA of the CDR3 is TGTGCCAGCAGCCCCCGTTTCGGCGGGGCACCCACAGATACGCAGTATTTT. Full variable domain (outside the CDR3, taken from reference TRBV28 and TRBJ2-3): DVKVTQSSRYLVKRTGEKVFLECVQDMDHENMFWYRQDPGLGLRLIYFSYDVKMKEKGDIPEGYSVSREKKERFSLILESASTNQTSMYLCASSPRFGGAPTDTQYFGPGTRLTVL.

Note on this clone: The same CDR3 arises from other DNA sequences in this sample as well. The rearrangement links TRBV10-3 to TRBJ1-5, with TRBD1 identical over 7 bases. CDR1 and CDR2 from the germline V gene are ENHRY and SYGVKD. Unmatched junction bases numbered 1, after V lost 7 bases and J lost 4 bases. This CDR3 has 12 residues. CDR3 nucleotides: TGTGCCATCAAACAGGGGAATCAGCCCCAGCATTTT. Translating gives CAIKQGNQPQHF.

The CDR3 DNA reads TGTGCCAGCAGCCCAGGTGGGCTGAACACTGAAGCTTTCTTT. This codes for CASSPGGLNTEAFF. This chain links TRBV7-6 with TRBJ1-1; D is ambiguous. The germline V gene has CDR1 SGHVS and CDR2 FNYEAQ. Between the trimmed V and J ends, which lost 5 bases and 0 bases, there was a span of 10 bases. This CDR3 is 14 amino acids long.